This T cell receptor (beta chain) derives from a study of human T cells and chemical hapten exposure. Unseparated into fractions, whole blood served as the source from which total RNA was extracted. This clonotype was seen a handful of times. What the library attached to individual cDNA molecules were unique molecular identifiers. In the authors' workflow: Samples held a median of around 92,000 TCRs, range about 20,000–690,600. One entry per CDR3 protein results from TCRdb running MiXCR on the 5' RACE reads. These V and J calls rely on TCRdb rather than the paper's analysis. The sample includes some 78,000 distinct CDR3 sequences, 7.7% of them seen just once. From germline, CDR1 is SGDLS and CDR2 YYNGEE. The CDR3 is 14 amino acids. Trimming cost V 3 bases and J 2 bases, with 12 bases left between them.

The TCR originated in a male donor in good health. The rearrangement uses TRBV9 and TRBJ2-7; tentatively, D is TRBD1 or TRBD2 (5 bases each). The CDR3 here is CASSAGAKAYEQYF. The CDR3, as DNA: TGTGCCAGCAGCGCCGGGGCTAAAGCCTACGAGCAGTACTTC.